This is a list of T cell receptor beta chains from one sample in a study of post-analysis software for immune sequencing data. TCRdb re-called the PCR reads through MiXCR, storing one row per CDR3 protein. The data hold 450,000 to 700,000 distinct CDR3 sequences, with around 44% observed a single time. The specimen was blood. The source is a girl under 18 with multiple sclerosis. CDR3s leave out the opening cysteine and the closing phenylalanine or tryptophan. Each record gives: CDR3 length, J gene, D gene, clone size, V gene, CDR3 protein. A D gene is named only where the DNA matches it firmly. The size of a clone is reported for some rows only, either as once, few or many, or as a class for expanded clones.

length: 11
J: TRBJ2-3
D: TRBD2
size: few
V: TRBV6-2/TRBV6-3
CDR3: AIGAGVSDTQY

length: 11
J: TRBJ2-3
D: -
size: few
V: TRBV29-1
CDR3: SVRPRVADTQY

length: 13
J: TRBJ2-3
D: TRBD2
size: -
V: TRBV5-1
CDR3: ASRPSGGPTDTQY

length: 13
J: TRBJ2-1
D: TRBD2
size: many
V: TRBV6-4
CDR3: ASSDSAGGRNEQF

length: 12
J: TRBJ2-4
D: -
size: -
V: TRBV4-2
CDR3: ASSQGRGENIQY

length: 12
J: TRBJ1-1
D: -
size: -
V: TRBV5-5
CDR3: ASSPGPRNTEAF

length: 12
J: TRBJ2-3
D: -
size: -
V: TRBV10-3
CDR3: AISEEASTDTQY

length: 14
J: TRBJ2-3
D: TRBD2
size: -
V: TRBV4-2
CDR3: ASSQDLADPTDTQY

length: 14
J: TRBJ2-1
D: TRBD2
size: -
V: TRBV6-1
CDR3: ASSDIAGVTYNEQF

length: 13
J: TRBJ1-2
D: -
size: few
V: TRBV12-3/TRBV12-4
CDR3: ASSLYYGTNYGYT

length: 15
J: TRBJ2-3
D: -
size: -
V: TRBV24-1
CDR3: ATSDPRGGRLGNTQY

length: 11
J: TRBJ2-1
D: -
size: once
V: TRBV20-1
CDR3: SASRTARETQF

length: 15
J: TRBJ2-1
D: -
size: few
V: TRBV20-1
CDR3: SARDQARGPSYNEQF

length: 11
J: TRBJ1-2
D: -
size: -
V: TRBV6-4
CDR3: ASSAAPEDGYT

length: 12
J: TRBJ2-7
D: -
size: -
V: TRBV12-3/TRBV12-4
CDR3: ASSFDRYSYEQY

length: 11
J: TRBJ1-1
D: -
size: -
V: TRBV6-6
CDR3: ASSSDVNTEAF

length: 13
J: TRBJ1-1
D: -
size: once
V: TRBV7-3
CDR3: ASSPTPDSPLEAF